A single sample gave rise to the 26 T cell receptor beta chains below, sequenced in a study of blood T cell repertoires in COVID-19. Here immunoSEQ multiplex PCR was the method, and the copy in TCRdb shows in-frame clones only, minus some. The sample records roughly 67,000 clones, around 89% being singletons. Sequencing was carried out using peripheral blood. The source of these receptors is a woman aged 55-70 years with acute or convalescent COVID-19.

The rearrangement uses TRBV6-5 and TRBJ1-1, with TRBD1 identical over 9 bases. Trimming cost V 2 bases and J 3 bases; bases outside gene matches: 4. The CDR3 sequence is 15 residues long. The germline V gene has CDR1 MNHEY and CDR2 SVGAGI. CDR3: CASSYGGQGYTEAFF. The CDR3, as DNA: TGTGCCAGCAGTTACGGGGGACAGGGTTACACTGAAGCTTTCTTT.

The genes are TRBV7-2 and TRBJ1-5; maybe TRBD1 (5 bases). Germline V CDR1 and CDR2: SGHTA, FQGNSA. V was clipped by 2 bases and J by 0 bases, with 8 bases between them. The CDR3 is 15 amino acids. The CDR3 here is CASSLRGDSNQPQHF. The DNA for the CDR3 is TGTGCCAGCAGCTTACGGGGGGATAGCAATCAGCCCCAGCATTTT.

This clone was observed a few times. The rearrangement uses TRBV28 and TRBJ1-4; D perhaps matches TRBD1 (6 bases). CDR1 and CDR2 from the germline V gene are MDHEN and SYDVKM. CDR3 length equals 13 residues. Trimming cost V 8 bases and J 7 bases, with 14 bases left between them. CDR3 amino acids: CASGGSRGEKLFF. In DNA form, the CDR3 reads TGTGCCAGCGGGGGCTCCCGGGGTGAAAAACTGTTTTTT.

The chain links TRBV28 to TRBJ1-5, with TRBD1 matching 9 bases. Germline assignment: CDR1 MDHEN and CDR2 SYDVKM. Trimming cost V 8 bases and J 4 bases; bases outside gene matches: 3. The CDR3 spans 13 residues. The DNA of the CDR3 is TGTGCCAGCGTTGGGACAGGGAATCAGCCCCAGCATTTT. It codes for CASVGTGNQPQHF. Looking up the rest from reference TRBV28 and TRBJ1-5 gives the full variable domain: DVKVTQSSRYLVKRTGEKVFLECVQDMDHENMFWYRQDPGLGLRLIYFSYDVKMKEKGDIPEGYSVSREKKERFSLILESASTNQTSMYLCASVGTGNQPQHFGDGTRLSIL.

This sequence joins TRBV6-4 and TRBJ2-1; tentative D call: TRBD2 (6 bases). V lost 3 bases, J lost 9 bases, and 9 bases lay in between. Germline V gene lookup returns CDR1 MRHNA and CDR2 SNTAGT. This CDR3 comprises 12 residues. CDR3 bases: TGTGCCAGCAGTGAGGGGGGAGGTGAGCAGTTCTTC. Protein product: CASSEGGGEQFF.

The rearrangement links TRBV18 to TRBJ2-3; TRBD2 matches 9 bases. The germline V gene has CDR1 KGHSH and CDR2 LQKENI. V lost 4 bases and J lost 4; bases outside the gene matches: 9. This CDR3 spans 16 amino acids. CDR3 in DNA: TGTGCCAGCTCACACACGAGCGGGGGGTTGTCAGATACGCAGTATTTT. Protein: CASSHTSGGLSDTQYF.

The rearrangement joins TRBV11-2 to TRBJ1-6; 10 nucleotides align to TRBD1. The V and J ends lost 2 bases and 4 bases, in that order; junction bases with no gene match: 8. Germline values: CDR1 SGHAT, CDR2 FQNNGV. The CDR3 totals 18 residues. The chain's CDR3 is CASSLPGQGGIYNSPLHF. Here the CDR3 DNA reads TGTGCCAGCAGCTTACCCGGACAGGGGGGAATATATAATTCACCCCTCCACTTT.

CDR3 sequence: CASSQDEGWGEAFF. DNA for the CDR3: TGCGCCAGCAGCCAAGACGAGGGTTGGGGTGAAGCTTTCTTT. The rearrangement uses TRBV4-3 and TRBJ1-1; D is uncertain. This CDR3 has 14 residues. The germline CDR1 and CDR2 sequences are LGHNA and YSLEER. Trimming left V 0 bases short and J 7 bases short, with 12 bases between.

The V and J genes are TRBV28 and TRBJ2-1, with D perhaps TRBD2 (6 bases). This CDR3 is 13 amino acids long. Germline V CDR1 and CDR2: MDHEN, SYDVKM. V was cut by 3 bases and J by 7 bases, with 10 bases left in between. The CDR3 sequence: CASSLRTKNEQFF. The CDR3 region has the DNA TGTGCCAGCAGTTTGAGGACTAAAAATGAGCAGTTCTTC.

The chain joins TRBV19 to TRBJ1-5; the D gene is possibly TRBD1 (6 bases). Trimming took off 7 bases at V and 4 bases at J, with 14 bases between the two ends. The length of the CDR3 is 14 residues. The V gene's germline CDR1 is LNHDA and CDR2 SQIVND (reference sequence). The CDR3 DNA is TGTGCCAGTACGAAGGCAGGGACAAATCAGCCCCAGCATTTT. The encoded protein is CASTKAGTNQPQHF.

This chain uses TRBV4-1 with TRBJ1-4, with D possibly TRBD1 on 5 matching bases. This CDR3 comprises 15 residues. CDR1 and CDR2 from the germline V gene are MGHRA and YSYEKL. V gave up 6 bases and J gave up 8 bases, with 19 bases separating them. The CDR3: CASRPGGKGYEKLFF. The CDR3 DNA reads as TGCGCCAGCAGACCTGGGGGGAAGGGGTACGAAAAACTGTTTTTT.

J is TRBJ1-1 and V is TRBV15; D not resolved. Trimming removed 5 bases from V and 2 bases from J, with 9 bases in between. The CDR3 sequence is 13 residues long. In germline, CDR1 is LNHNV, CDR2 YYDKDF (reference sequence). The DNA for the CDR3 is TGTGCCACCAGCGAGGAGGGCAACACTGAAGCTTTCTTT. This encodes CATSEEGNTEAFF.

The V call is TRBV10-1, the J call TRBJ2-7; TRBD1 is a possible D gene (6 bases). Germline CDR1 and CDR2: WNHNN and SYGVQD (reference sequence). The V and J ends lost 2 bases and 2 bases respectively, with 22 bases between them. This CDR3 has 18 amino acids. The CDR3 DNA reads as TGCGCCAGCAGTGAGATGCATAGGGGGATTTCATTCACCTACGAGCAGTACGTC. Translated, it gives CASSEMHRGISFTYEQYV.

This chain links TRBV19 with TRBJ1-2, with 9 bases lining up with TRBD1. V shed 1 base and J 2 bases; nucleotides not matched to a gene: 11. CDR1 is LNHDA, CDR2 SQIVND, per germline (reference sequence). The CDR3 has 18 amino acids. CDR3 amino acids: CASSIVSSGTGKNYGYTF. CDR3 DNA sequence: TGTGCCAGTAGTATAGTATCCTCCGGGACAGGGAAAAACTATGGCTACACCTTC.

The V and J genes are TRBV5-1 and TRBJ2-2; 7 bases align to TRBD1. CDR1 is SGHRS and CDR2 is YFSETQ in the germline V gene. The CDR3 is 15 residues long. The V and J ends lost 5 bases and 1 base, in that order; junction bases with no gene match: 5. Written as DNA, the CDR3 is TGCGCCAGCAGTGCCGGGACAGTGAACACCGGGGAGCTGTTTTTT. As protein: CASSAGTVNTGELFF.

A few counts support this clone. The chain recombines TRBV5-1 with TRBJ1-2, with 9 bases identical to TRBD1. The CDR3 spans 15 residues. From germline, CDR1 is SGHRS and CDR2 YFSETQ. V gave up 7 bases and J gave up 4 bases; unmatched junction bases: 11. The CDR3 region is CASSRDRDTGYGYTF. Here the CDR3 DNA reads TGCGCCAGCTCACGGGACAGGGATACTGGCTATGGCTACACCTTC.

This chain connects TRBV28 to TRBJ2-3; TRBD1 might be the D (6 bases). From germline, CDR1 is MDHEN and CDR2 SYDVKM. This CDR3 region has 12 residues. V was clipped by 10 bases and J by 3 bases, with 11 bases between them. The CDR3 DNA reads TGTGCCACTTGGGACACAACAGATACGCAGTATTTT. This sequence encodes CATWDTTDTQYF. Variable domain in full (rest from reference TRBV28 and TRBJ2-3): DVKVTQSSRYLVKRTGEKVFLECVQDMDHENMFWYRQDPGLGLRLIYFSYDVKMKEKGDIPEGYSVSREKKERFSLILESASTNQTSMYLCATWDTTDTQYFGPGTRLTVL.

The CDR3 bases are TGTGCCAGCAGACGGGACAGGGGGAACACTGAAGCTTTCTTT. This codes for CASRRDRGNTEAFF. This rearrangement joins TRBV2 to TRBJ1-1; 10 nucleotides agree with TRBD1. Germline CDR1 is SNHLY and CDR2 is FYNNEI. This CDR3 is built from 14 residues. Trimming cost V 6 bases and J 1 base; bases outside gene matches: 2.

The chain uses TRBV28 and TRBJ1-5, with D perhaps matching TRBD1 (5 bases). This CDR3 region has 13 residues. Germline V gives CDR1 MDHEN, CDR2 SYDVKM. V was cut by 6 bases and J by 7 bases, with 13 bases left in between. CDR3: CASRAGLQQPQHF. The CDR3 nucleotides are TGTGCCAGCAGGGCAGGGCTACAGCAGCCCCAGCATTTT.

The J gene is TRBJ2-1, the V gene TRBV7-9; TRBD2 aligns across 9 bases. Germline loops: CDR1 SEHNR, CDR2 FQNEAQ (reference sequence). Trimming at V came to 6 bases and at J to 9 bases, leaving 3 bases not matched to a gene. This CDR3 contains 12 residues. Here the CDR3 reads CASRKLAGEQFF. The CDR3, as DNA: TGTGCCAGCAGAAAACTAGCGGGTGAGCAGTTCTTC.

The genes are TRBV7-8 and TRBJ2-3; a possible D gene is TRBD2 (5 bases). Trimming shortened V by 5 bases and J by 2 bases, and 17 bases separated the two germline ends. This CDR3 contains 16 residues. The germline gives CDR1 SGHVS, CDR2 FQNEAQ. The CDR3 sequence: CASSTPMRTSTDTQYF. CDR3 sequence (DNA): TGTGCCAGCAGCACCCCCATGAGGACTTCCACAGATACGCAGTATTTT.

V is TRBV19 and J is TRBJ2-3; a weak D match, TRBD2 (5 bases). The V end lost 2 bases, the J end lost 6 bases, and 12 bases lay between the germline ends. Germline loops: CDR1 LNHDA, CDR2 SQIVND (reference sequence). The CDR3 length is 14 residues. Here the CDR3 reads CASSITPRRDTQYF. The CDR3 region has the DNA TGTGCCAGTAGTATAACCCCCCGGAGGGATACGCAGTATTTT.

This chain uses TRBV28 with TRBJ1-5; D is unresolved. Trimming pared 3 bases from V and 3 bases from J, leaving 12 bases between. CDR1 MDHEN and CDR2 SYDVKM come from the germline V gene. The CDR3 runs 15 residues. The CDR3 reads CASSFFSRHNQPQHF. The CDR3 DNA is TGTGCCAGCAGTTTTTTCTCCAGACACAATCAGCCCCAGCATTTT.

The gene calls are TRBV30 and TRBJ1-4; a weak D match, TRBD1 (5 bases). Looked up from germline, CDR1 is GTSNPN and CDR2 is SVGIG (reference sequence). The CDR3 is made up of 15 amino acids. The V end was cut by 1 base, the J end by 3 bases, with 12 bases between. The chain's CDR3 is CAWSGGRAPNEKLFF. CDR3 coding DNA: TGTGCCTGGAGTGGGGGCCGGGCCCCTAATGAAAAACTGTTTTTT.

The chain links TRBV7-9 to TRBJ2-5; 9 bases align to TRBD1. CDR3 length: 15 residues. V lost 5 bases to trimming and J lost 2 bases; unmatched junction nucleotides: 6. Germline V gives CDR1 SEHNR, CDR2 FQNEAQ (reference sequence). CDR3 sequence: CASSRGTGRQETQYF. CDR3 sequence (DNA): TGTGCCAGCAGCCGAGGGACAGGGCGACAAGAGACCCAGTACTTC.

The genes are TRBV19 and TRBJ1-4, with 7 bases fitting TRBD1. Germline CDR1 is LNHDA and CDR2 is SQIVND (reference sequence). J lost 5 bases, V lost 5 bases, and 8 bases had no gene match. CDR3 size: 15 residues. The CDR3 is CASSHRQGGNEKLFF. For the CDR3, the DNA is TGTGCCAGTAGTCACAGACAGGGCGGGAATGAAAAACTGTTTTTT.